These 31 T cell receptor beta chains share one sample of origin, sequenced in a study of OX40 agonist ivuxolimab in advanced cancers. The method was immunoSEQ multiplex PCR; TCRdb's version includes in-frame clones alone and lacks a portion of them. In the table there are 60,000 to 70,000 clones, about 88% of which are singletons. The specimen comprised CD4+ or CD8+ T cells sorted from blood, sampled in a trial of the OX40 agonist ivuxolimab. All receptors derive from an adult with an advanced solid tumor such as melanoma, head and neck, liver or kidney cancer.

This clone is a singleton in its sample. In nucleotides, the CDR3 is TGTGCCAGCAGCCCCTCTGAGATGGGTGGCTACACCTTC. Amino acid sequence: CASSPSEMGGYTF. This chain joins TRBV9 and TRBJ1-2, with unresolved D. V was clipped by 4 bases and J by 7 bases, with 14 bases between them. CDR3 length equals 13 residues. CDR1 is SGDLS, CDR2 YYNGEE, per germline.

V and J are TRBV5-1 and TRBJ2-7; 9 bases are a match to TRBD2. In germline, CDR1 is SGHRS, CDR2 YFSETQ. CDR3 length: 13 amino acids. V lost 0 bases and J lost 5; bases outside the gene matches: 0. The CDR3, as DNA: TGCGCCAGCAGCTTGGAGCGGGAGGACGAGCAGTACTTC. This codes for CASSLEREDEQYF.

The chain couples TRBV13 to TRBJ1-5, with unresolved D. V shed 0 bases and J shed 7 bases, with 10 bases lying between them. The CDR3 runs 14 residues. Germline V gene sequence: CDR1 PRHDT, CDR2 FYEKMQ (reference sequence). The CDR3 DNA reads TGTGCCAGCAGCTTAGGCCCGGGTGGCCAGCCCCAGCATTTT. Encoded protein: CASSLGPGGQPQHF.

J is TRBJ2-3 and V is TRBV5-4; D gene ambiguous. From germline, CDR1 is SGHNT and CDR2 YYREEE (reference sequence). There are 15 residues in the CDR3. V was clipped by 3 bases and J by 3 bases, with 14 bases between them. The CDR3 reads CASSSRRVGTDTQYF. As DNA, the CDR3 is TGTGCCAGCAGCTCCAGGCGTGTGGGAACAGATACGCAGTATTTT.

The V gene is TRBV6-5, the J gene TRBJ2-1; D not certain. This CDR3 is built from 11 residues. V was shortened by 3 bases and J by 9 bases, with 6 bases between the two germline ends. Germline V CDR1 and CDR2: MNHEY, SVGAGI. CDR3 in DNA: TGTGCCAGCAGTTATTTCGGTGAGCAGTTCTTC. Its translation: CASSYFGEQFF.

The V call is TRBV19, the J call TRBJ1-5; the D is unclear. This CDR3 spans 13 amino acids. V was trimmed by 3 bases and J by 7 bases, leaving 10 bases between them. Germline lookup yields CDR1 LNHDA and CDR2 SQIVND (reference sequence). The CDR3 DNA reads TGTGCCAGTAGTATCGACGGACGCCAGCCCCAGCATTTT. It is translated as CASSIDGRQPQHF. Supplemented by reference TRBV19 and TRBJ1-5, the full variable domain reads DGGITQSPKYLFRKEGQNVTLSCEQNLNHDAMYWYRQDPGQGLRLIYYSQIVNDFQKGDIAEGYSVSREKKESFPLTVTSAQKNPTAFYLCASSIDGRQPQHFGDGTRLSIL.

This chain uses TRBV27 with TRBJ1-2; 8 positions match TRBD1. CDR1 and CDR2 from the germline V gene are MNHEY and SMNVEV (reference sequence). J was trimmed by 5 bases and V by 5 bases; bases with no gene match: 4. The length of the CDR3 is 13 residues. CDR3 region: CASSRQGRYGYTF. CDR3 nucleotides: TGTGCCAGCAGTCGACAGGGGCGGTATGGCTACACCTTC.

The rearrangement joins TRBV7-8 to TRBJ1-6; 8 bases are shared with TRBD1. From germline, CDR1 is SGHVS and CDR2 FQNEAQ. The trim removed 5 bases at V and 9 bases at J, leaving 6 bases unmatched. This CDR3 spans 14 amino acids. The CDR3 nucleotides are TGTGCCAGCAGCAGAGGACAGGGCTTTTCACCCCTCCACTTT. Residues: CASSRGQGFSPLHF.

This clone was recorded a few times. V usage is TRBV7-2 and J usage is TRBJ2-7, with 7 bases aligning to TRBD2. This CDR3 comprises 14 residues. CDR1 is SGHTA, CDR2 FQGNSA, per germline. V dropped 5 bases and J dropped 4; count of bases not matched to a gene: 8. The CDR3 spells CASSPAGYRYEQYF. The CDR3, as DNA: TGTGCCAGCAGCCCAGCGGGATATCGGTACGAGCAGTACTTC.

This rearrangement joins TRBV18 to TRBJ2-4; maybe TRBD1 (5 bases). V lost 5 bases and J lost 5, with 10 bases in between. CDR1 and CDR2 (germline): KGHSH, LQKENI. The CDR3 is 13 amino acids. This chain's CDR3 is CASSEQDQNIQYF. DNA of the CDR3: TGTGCCAGCTCAGAACAGGATCAAAACATTCAGTACTTC.

The CDR3, as DNA: TGCGCCAGCAGCCCCAACCCTACCGGGACAGGGGGCTCCGGGGCCAACGTCCTGACTTTC. This sequence encodes CASSPNPTGTGGSGANVLTF. This chain links TRBV5-1 with TRBJ2-6; 12 bases agree with TRBD1. V trimming: 4 bases; J trimming: 4 bases; junction bases outside the gene matches: 15. CDR1 is SGHRS, CDR2 YFSETQ, per germline. The CDR3 runs to 20 residues.

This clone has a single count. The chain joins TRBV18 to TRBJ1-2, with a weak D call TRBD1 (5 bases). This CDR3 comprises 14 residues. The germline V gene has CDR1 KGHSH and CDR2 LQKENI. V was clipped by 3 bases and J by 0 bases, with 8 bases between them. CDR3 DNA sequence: TGTGCCAGCTCACCCGGGGGTACTAACTATGGCTACACCTTC. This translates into CASSPGGTNYGYTF.

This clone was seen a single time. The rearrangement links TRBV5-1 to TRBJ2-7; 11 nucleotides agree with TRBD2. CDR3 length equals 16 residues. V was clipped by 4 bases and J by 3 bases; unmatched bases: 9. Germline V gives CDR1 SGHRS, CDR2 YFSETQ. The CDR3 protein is CASSQTIAGGYYEQYF. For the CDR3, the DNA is TGCGCCAGCAGCCAAACTATAGCGGGAGGGTACTACGAGCAGTACTTC.

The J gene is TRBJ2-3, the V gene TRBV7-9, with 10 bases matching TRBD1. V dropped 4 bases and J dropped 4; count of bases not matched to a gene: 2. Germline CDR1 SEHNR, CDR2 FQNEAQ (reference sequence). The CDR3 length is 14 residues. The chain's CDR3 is CASSSGQGADTQYF. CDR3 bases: TGTGCCAGCAGCTCTGGACAGGGGGCAGATACGCAGTATTTT.

CDR3: CASSLFETVNYGYTF. CDR3 in DNA: TGTGCCAGCAGCTTGTTCGAGACAGTTAACTATGGCTACACCTTC. The chain couples TRBV5-6 to TRBJ1-2; D is possibly TRBD1 (5 bases). CDR1 and CDR2 from the germline V gene are SGHDT and YYEEEE. V lost 1 base to trimming and J lost 1 base, with 11 bases between them. The CDR3 totals 15 residues.

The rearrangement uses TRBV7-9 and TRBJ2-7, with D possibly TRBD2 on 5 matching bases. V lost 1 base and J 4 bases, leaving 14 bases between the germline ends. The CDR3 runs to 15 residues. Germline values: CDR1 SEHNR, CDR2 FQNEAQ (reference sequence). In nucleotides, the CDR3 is TGTGCCAGCAGCTTAGTTCCAGCGGAAAAATACGAGCAGTACTTC. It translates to CASSLVPAEKYEQYF.

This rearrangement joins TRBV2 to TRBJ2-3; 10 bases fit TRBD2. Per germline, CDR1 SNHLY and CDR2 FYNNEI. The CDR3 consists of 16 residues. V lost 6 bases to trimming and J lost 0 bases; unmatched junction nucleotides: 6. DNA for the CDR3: TGTGCCAGCAGACCCCGGACTAGCGGCAGCACAGATACGCAGTATTTT. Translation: CASRPRTSGSTDTQYF.

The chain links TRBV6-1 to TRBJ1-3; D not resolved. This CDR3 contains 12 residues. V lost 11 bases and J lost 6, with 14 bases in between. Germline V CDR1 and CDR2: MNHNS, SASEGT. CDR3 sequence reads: CAGRTRENTIYF. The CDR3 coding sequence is TGTGCCGGAAGGACGAGGGAAAACACCATATATTTT.

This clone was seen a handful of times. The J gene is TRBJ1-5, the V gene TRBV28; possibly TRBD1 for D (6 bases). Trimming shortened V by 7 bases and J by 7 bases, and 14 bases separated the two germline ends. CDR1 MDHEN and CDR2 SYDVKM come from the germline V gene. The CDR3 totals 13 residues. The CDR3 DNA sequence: TGTGCCAGCACCATAGGGGGGTACCAGCCCCAGCATTTT. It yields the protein CASTIGGYQPQHF. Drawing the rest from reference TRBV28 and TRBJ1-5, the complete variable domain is DVKVTQSSRYLVKRTGEKVFLECVQDMDHENMFWYRQDPGLGLRLIYFSYDVKMKEKGDIPEGYSVSREKKERFSLILESASTNQTSMYLCASTIGGYQPQHFGDGTRLSIL.

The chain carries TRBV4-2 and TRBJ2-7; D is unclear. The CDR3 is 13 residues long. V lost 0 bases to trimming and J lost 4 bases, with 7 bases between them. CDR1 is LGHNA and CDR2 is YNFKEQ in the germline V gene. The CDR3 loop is CASSQDLRYEQYF. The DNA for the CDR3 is TGTGCCAGCAGCCAAGATTTGAGATACGAGCAGTACTTC.

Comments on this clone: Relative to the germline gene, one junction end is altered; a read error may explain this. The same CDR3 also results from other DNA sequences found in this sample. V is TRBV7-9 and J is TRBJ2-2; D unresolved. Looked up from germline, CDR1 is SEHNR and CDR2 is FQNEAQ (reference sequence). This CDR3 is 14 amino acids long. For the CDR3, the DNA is TGTGCCAGTAGCTTATTCCCCAGCACCGGGGAGCTGTTTTTT. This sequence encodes CASSLFPSTGELFF.

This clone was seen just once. The CDR3 here is CASSIWGSNQPQHF. DNA of the CDR3: TGTGCCAGTAGTATCTGGGGAAGCAATCAGCCCCAGCATTTT. The chain couples TRBV19 to TRBJ1-5; D not resolved. The CDR3 totals 14 residues. The V gene lost 3 bases and the J gene lost 1 base, with 7 bases spanning the gap. Germline V gene sequence: CDR1 LNHDA, CDR2 SQIVND (reference sequence). The full variable domain, in which reference TRBV19 and TRBJ1-5 provide the parts outside the CDR3, is DGGITQSPKYLFRKEGQNVTLSCEQNLNHDAMYWYRQDPGQGLRLIYYSQIVNDFQKGDIAEGYSVSREKKESFPLTVTSAQKNPTAFYLCASSIWGSNQPQHFGDGTRLSIL.

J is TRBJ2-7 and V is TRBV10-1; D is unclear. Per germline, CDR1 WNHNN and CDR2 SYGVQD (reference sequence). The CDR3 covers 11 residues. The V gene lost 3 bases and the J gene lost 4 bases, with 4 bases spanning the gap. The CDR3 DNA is TGCGCCAGCAGTGACGGTTACGAGCAGTACTTC. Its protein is CASSDGYEQYF.

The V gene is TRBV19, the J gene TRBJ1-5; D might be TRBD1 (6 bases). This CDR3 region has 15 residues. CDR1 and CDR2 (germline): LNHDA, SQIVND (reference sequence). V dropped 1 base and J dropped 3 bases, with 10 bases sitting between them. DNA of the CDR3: TGTGCCAGTAGTATAGGGCAGGGGCTCAATCAGCCCCAGCATTTT. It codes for CASSIGQGLNQPQHF.

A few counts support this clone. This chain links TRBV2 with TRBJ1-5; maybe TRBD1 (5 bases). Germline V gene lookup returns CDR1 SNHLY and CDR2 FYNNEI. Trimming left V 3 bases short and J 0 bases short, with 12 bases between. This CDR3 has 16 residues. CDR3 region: CASSEGSGYSNQPQHF. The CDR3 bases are TGTGCCAGCAGTGAGGGCTCAGGGTATAGCAATCAGCCCCAGCATTTT.

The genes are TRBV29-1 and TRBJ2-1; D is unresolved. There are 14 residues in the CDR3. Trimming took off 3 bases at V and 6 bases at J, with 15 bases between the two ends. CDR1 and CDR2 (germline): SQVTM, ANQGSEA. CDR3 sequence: CSVDMATQANEQFF. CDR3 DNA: TGCAGCGTTGATATGGCGACCCAAGCCAATGAGCAGTTCTTC.

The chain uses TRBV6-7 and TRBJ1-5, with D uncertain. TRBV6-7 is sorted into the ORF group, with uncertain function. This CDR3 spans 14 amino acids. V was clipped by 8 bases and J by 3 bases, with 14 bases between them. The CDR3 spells CASRPLKSNQPQHF. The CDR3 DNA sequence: TGTGCCAGCCGTCCTTTAAAATCCAATCAGCCCCAGCATTTT.

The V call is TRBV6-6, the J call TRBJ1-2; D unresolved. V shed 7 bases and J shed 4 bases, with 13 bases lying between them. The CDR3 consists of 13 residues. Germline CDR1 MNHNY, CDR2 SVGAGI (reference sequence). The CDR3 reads CASKFAGPYGYTF. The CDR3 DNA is TGTGCCAGCAAATTCGCCGGCCCCTATGGCTACACCTTC.

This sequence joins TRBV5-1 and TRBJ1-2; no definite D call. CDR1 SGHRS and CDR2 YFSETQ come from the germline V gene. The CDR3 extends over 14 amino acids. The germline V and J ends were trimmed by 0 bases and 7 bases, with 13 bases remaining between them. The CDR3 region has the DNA TGCGCCAGCAGCTTGGACCCTTCGATGGGTGGCTACACCTTC. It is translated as CASSLDPSMGGYTF. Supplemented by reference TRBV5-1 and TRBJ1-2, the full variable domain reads KAGVTQTPRYLIKTRGQQVTLSCSPISGHRSVSWYQQTPGQGLQFLFEYFSETQRNKGNFPGRFSGRQFSNSRSEMNVSTLELGDSALYLCASSLDPSMGGYTFGSGTRLTVV.

CDR3 nucleotides: TGTGCCAGCAGTTTTAGCTCAGGTGATCATGAAGCTTTCTTT. Its protein is CASSFSSGDHEAFF. This chain connects TRBV27 to TRBJ1-1; D call uncertain. Germline CDR1 and CDR2: MNHEY and SMNVEV (reference sequence). V was trimmed by 3 bases and J by 7 bases, leaving 15 bases between them. The CDR3 has 14 amino acids.

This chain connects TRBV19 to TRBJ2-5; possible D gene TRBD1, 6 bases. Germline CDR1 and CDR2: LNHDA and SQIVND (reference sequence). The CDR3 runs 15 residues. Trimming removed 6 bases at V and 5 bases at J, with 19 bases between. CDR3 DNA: TGTGCCAGTAGCACCAAAACAGGGTCGGGCGAGACCCAGTACTTC. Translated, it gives CASSTKTGSGETQYF. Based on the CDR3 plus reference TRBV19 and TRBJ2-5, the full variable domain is DGGITQSPKYLFRKEGQNVTLSCEQNLNHDAMYWYRQDPGQGLRLIYYSQIVNDFQKGDIAEGYSVSREKKESFPLTVTSAQKNPTAFYLCASSTKTGSGETQYFGPGTRLLVL.